This T cell receptor beta chain came from a study of T cells in localized non-small cell lung cancer. V was pared by 0 bases and J by 8 bases, with 12 bases between. Germline V gene data show CDR1 as SGHNT and CDR2 as YYREEE (reference sequence). CDR3 length: 15 residues. About this clone itself: Its antigen is currently unknown.

The assay was immunoSEQ multiplex PCR, and TCRdb's table has in-frame clones only and misses some. The profile covers 65,000 to 80,000 clones, with approximately 84% appearing a single time and 1.3% taken by the ten largest. General study findings and limits: Longer overall survival associated with higher blood T cell density; shorter survival with higher adjacent-lung clonality. Uninvolved nearby lung showed the greatest T cell clonality, exceeding that found in tumor.

The input for sequencing was peripheral blood, taken before any cancer treatment. The receptor was derived from an older female donor with stage I lung adenocarcinoma. The chain employs TRBV5-4 and TRBJ1-6; D is perhaps TRBD1 (6 bases). The CDR3 here is CASSLVGAIYSPLHF. The CDR3 DNA is TGTGCCAGCAGCTTGGTGGGGGCTATTTATTCACCCCTCCACTTT.